This T cell receptor beta chain was observed in a study of T-cell reconstitution after alpha-beta-depleted transplantation in children. Broader study findings: Some patients' high day-60 TCRbeta diversity was attributed to recipient cells surviving conditioning. Fresh T-cell production supplied most of the T-cell counts and diversity seen one year after transplant. Alpha-beta T cells present about two months after transplant were reported to originate from several hundred expanded graft clones.

V was trimmed by 7 bases and J by 6 bases, leaving 19 bases between them. Germline lookup yields CDR1 SGHVS and CDR2 FQNEAQ. The CDR3 length is 15 residues. This clonotype was recorded many times. The antigen is not known. For TCRbeta, the library was prepared with unique molecular identifiers. TCRdb recomputed calls from the PCR reads with MiXCR, one row per CDR3 protein. This table holds hundreds of thousands of distinct CDR3 sequences, over 10% found once. The rearrangement uses TRBV7-8 and TRBJ2-1; possible D gene TRBD2, 5 bases. Sequenced material: PBMCs, mostly from graft donor cells, taken 360 days after TCRalphabeta/CD19-depleted stem cell transplant. This clonotype was obtained from a male patient aged 10-17 years who had a stem cell transplant for acute myeloid leukemia, so the T cells may come from the graft donor. CDR3 in amino acids: CASNPSRAEGNEQFF. The DNA of the CDR3 is TGTGCCAGCAACCCATCGCGCGCCGAGGGCAATGAGCAGTTCTTC.